The 9 T cell receptor beta chains in this list originate from one sample, sequenced in a study of T-cell memory formation after mild COVID-19 (dated by TCRdb to about 2021). Library generation was performed with 5' RACE. The data were produced on an Illumina NovaSeq 6000. The raw public data were reprocessed by TCRdb itself: fastp quality trimming at Q25, MiXCR clonotype calling, in-frame beta chains only. Here each entry gathers all rows of one CDR3 protein and keeps the most common genes and DNA. The sample table lists 200,000 to 250,000 distinct CDR3 sequences, over 9.5% of them with a count of one. Of the sample, around 3.3% is held by the ten largest clones. The sample consisted of PBMCs or a T cell subset sorted from them (not recorded which). Source of these receptors: a man younger than 35 who had mild COVID-19 (a few samples of this study predate the infection). The sample titles of this study are shuffled in the database, so cell type and time point are left out; the donor was told from shared clones.

In its sample, this clonotype is medium-sized. The J gene is TRBJ2-6, the V gene TRBV7-2, with 7 nucleotides matching TRBD1. Trimming cost V 4 bases and J 1 base; bases outside gene matches: 13. This CDR3 is 19 amino acids long. Germline-derived CDR1 and CDR2 are SGHTA and FQGNSA. The CDR3 reads CASSSEGAGITSGANVLTF. CDR3 DNA sequence: TGTGCCAGCAGCTCAGAGGGGGCAGGGATCACTTCTGGGGCCAACGTCCTGACTTTC.

The rearrangement uses TRBV20-1 and TRBJ2-3, with D possibly being TRBD1 or TRBD2 (5 bases each). The length of the CDR3 is 16 residues. Germline V CDR1 and CDR2: DFQATT, SNEGSKA (reference sequence). Trimming took 5 bases from V and 4 from J, leaving 22 bases between them. The CDR3 nucleotides are TGCAGTGCTCCCATGGGGACCGACCGCCTCCCAGATACGCAGTATTTT. It translates to CSAPMGTDRLPDTQYF.

The rearrangement joins TRBV2 to TRBJ1-2; the D gene is possibly TRBD1 (5 bases). CDR3 length: 13 residues. CDR1 and CDR2 from the germline V gene are SNHLY and FYNNEI. V dropped 4 bases and J dropped 8 bases, with 14 bases sitting between them. This chain's CDR3 is CASSGEGARGYTF. The CDR3 nucleotides are TGTGCCAGCAGTGGAGAAGGGGCGCGGGGCTACACCTTC.

This clonotype was seen more than once but under ten times. At one end the junction does not follow the germline gene, possibly because of a read error. The chain uses TRBV18 and TRBJ2-7; TRBD2 matches at 8 bases. This CDR3 spans 16 amino acids. Germline-derived CDR1 and CDR2 are KGHSH and LQKENI. This CDR3 reads CASSPSTGGQPYEQYF. The DNA for the CDR3 is TGTGCCAGTTCACCTAGTACGGGGGGGCAACCCTACGAGCAGTACTTC. Full variable domain (remainder filled in from reference TRBV18 and TRBJ2-7): NAGVMQNPRHLVRRRGQEARLRCSPMKGHSHVYWYRQLPEEGLKFMVYLQKENIIDESGMPKERFSAEFPKEGPSILRIQQVVRGDSAAYFCASSPSTGGQPYEQYFGPGTRLTVT.

This clonotype was counted a few times. J is TRBJ1-3 and V is TRBV7-2; no clear D gene. V gave up 1 base and J gave up 1 base, with 8 bases separating them. CDR3 length: 15 residues. From germline, CDR1 is SGHTA and CDR2 FQGNSA. The CDR3 protein is CASSLVAESGNTIYF. The CDR3 DNA sequence: TGTGCCAGCAGCTTAGTAGCGGAGTCTGGAAACACCATATATTTT.

This clonotype was recorded a few times. The chain has TRBV27 and TRBJ2-1; 7 bases are a match to TRBD2. Germline V gives CDR1 MNHEY, CDR2 SMNVEV (reference sequence). The CDR3 has 16 residues. V shed 6 bases and J 0 bases; nucleotides not matched to a gene: 8. CDR3 nucleotide sequence: TGTGCCAGCAGATTGGGGGGGGGAAGCTCCTACAATGAGCAGTTCTTC. Its protein is CASRLGGGSSYNEQFF.

V is TRBV25-1 and J is TRBJ1-4; D is unresolved. This CDR3 is 13 amino acids long. Trimming shortened V by 2 bases and J by 8 bases, and 9 bases separated the two germline ends. Per the germline V gene, CDR1 is MGHDK and CDR2 is SYGVNS. CDR3 region: CASSELIGEKLFF. For the CDR3, the DNA is TGTGCCAGCAGTGAACTGATAGGGGAAAAACTGTTTTTT.

The V and J genes are TRBV20-1 and TRBJ1-2; D call uncertain. Germline CDR1 is DFQATT and CDR2 is SNEGSKA (reference sequence). V lost 2 bases to trimming and J lost 1 base, with 11 bases between them. This CDR3 has 14 amino acids. This CDR3 reads CSARRADFNYGYTF. The CDR3 DNA sequence: TGCAGTGCTAGAAGGGCAGATTTTAACTATGGCTACACCTTC.

The sample holds many counts of this clonotype. The V gene is TRBV15, the J gene TRBJ2-7; D not resolved. From germline, CDR1 is LNHNV and CDR2 YYDKDF (reference sequence). The length of the CDR3 is 13 residues. Trimming shortened V by 0 bases and J by 5 bases, and 8 bases separated the two germline ends. CDR3 residues: CATSRDPVHEQYF. For the CDR3, the DNA is TGTGCCACCAGCAGAGATCCGGTGCACGAGCAGTACTTC.